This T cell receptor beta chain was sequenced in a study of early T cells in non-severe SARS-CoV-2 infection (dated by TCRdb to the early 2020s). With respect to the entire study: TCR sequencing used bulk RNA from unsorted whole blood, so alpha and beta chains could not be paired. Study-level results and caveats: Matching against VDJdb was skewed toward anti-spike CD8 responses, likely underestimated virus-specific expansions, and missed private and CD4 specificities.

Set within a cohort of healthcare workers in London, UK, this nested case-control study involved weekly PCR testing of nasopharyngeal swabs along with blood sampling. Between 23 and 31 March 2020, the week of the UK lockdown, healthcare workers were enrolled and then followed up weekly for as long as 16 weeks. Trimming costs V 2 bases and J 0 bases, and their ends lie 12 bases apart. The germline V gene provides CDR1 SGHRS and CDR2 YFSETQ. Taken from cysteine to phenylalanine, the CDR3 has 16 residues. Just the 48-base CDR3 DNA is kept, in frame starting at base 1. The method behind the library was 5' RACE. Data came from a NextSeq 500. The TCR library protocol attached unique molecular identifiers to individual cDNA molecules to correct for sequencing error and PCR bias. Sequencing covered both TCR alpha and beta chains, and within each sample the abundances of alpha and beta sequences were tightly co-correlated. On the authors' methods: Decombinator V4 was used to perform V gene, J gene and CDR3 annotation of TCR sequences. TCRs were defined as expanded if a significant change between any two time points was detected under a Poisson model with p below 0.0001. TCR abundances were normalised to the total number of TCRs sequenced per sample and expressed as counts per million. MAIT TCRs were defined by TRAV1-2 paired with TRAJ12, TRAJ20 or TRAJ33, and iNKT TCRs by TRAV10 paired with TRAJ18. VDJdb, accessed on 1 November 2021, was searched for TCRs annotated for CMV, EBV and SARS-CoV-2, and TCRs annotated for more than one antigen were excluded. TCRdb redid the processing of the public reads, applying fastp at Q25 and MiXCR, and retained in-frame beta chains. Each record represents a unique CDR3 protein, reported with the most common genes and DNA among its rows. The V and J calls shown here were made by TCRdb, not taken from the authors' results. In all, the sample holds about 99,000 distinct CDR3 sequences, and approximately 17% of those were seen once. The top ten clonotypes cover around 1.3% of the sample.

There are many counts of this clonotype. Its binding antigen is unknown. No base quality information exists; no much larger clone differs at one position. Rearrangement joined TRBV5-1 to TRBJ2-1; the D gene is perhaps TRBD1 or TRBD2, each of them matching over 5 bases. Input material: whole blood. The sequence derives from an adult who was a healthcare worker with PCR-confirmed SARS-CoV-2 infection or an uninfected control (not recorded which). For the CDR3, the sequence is CASSFGDGSSYNEQFF. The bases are TGCGCCAGCAGCTTTGGGGACGGAAGCTCCTACAATGAGCAGTTCTTC.